The next 21 T cell receptor beta chains were all read from a single sample in a study of radiotherapy plus CTLA-4 blockade in lung cancer. Libraries were prepared by immunoSEQ multiplex PCR; TCRdb keeps only in-frame clonotypes and omits some of them. The repertoire holds tens of thousands of clones, with roughly 77% as singletons. Sequencing used peripheral blood, obtained from a patient treated with radiotherapy plus ipilimumab. These receptors were collected from a human donor with non-small cell lung cancer whose response to radiotherapy plus ipilimumab could not be evaluated.

The chain uses TRBV4-3 and TRBJ1-2; 7 nucleotides match TRBD1. The V and J ends lost 1 base and 0 bases, in that order; junction bases with no gene match: 2. Germline lookup yields CDR1 LGHNA and CDR2 YSLEER. This CDR3 is 15 amino acids long. CDR3 coding DNA: TGCGCCAGCAGCCAAGTGGGACAGACTAACTATGGCTACACCTTC. Translated: CASSQVGQTNYGYTF.

The chain links TRBV9 to TRBJ1-2; D unresolved. The CDR3 spans 12 residues. V lost 4 bases, J lost 0 bases, and 4 bases lay in between. The V gene's germline CDR1 is SGDLS and CDR2 YYNGEE. CDR3 nucleotides: TGTGCCAGCAGCCCGGCTAACTATGGCTACACCTTC. It encodes CASSPANYGYTF.

This clone was seen a few times. V and J are TRBV2 and TRBJ2-1; a weak D match, TRBD2 (6 bases). Trimming stripped 4 bases from V and 3 bases from J, with 10 bases between. CDR3 length equals 14 residues. In germline, CDR1 is SNHLY, CDR2 FYNNEI. The CDR3 bases are TGTGCCAGCAGTGTGGGGGGTTACTACAATGAGCAGTTCTTC. This gives the protein CASSVGGYYNEQFF.

The chain joins TRBV28 to TRBJ2-3, with D tentatively TRBD1 (6 bases). V was trimmed by 4 bases and J by 4 bases, leaving 18 bases between them. Looked up from germline, CDR1 is MDHEN and CDR2 is SYDVKM. The CDR3 consists of 16 residues. The CDR3 here is CASSSSASEGADTQYF. In DNA form, the CDR3 reads TGTGCCAGCAGTTCTTCAGCCTCAGAGGGGGCAGATACGCAGTATTTT.

In its sample, this clone was seen once. V gene TRBV7-3 combines with J gene TRBJ2-7; 8 nucleotides match TRBD2. Unmatched junction bases numbered 10, after V lost 4 bases and J lost 2 bases. Germline values: CDR1 SGHTA, CDR2 FQGTGA. CDR3 size: 16 residues. The CDR3, as DNA: TGTGCCAGCAGCTCGGCACCAGCGGGAGCCCCCTACGAGCAGTACTTC. As protein: CASSSAPAGAPYEQYF.

The chain has TRBV7-2 and TRBJ2-7; 10 bases align to TRBD1. CDR1 SGHTA and CDR2 FQGNSA come from the germline V gene. V was pared by 3 bases and J by 7 bases, with 9 bases of the junction left unmatched. This CDR3 has 15 amino acids. The CDR3 DNA reads as TGTGCCAGCAGCTTGAGGGGACAGGGGCGCGGAGAGCAGTACTTC. It is translated as CASSLRGQGRGEQYF.

The chain joins TRBV29-1 to TRBJ1-2; 7 bases line up with TRBD1. The CDR3 consists of 14 residues. V gave up 2 bases and J gave up 3 bases; unmatched junction bases: 6. From germline, CDR1 is SQVTM and CDR2 ANQGSEA. CDR3 sequence: CSVEWRQGYYGYTF. The DNA of the CDR3 is TGCAGCGTTGAATGGAGACAGGGTTACTATGGCTACACCTTC.

The genes are TRBV7-3 and TRBJ2-5; 12 bases map to TRBD2. In germline, CDR1 is SGHTA, CDR2 FQGTGA. This CDR3 has 15 amino acids. With 4 bases clipped from V and 4 bases from J, the junction kept 4 bases outside the gene matches. The CDR3 loop reads CASSSAGLAGETQYF. CDR3 nucleotides: TGTGCCAGCAGCTCAGCGGGACTAGCGGGAGAGACCCAGTACTTC.

The chain couples TRBV14 to TRBJ2-1; possible D gene TRBD2, 6 bases. This CDR3 has 16 amino acids. Germline V gene sequence: CDR1 SGHDN, CDR2 FVKESK. With 0 bases removed from V and 5 bases from J, the gap between germline ends came to 14 bases. CDR3 amino acids: CASSQDRVAEDNEQFF. CDR3 DNA sequence: TGTGCCAGCAGCCAAGATCGGGTAGCGGAAGACAATGAGCAGTTCTTC.

This rearrangement joins TRBV5-4 to TRBJ1-1; the match to TRBD1 covers 9 bases. The germline V gene encodes CDR1 SGHNT and CDR2 YYREEE (reference sequence). The CDR3 length is 15 residues. V shed 4 bases, J shed 1 base, and the junction held 5 bases outside the gene matches. CDR3 sequence (DNA): TGTGCCAGCAGCCCCTCGACAGGGGGGAACACTGAAGCTTTCTTT. Translation gives CASSPSTGGNTEAFF.

The genes are TRBV6-1 and TRBJ1-2; maybe TRBD1 (5 bases). Per the germline V gene, CDR1 is MNHNS and CDR2 is SASEGT. The V gene lost 4 bases and the J gene lost 0 bases, with 12 bases spanning the gap. The CDR3 is 15 residues long. For the CDR3, the DNA is TGTGCCAGCAGTGCTTTCAAAGGGGCTAACTATGGCTACACCTTC. Its translation: CASSAFKGANYGYTF.

CDR3 bases: TGTGCCAGCGCGGGGAATAGCAATCAGCCCCAGCATTTT. Residues: CASAGNSNQPQHF. V and J are TRBV25-1 and TRBJ1-5; D remains unclear. V was clipped by 8 bases and J by 0 bases, with 8 bases between them. The germline V gene encodes CDR1 MGHDK and CDR2 SYGVNS. This CDR3 has 13 amino acids.

The CDR3 protein is CASSSGGGNQPQHF. The CDR3 DNA follows: TGTGCCAGCTCATCCGGGGGGGGCAATCAGCCCCAGCATTTT. This chain connects TRBV18 to TRBJ1-5; TRBD1 might be the D (5 bases). Per germline, CDR1 KGHSH and CDR2 LQKENI. Trimming cost V 5 bases and J 2 bases, with 10 bases left between them. There are 14 residues in the CDR3.

The CDR3 loop is CASSGQGTPSYEQYF. The CDR3 nucleotides read TGTGCCAGCAGCGGACAGGGTACCCCCTCCTACGAGCAGTACTTC. The V gene is TRBV9, the J gene TRBJ2-7; 7 bases agree with TRBD1. CDR1 SGDLS and CDR2 YYNGEE come from the germline V gene. The length of the CDR3 is 15 residues. Trimming took 3 bases from V and 0 from J; bases not matched to a gene: 6.

This chain links TRBV21-1 with TRBJ1-1; no check of the table's D call, TRBD1, against the DNA was made. TRBV21-1 is a pseudogene. The CDR3 runs to 17 residues. CDR3 in amino acids: CASSSLDGDREKGGAFF. CDR3 nucleotide sequence: TGTGCCAGCAGCTCATTGGATGGGGACAGGGAAAAAGGAGGAGCTTTCTTT.

The genes are TRBV4-3 and TRBJ1-2, with 9 nucleotides matching TRBD1. CDR1 is LGHNA and CDR2 is YSLEER in the germline V gene. This CDR3 is 16 amino acids long. Trimming removed 4 bases from V and 0 bases from J; junction bases left unmatched: 6. The CDR3 loop is CASSRDRVVSNYGYTF. Written as DNA, the CDR3 is TGCGCCAGCAGCCGGGACAGGGTGGTATCTAACTATGGCTACACCTTC.

The chain links TRBV9 to TRBJ1-1; maybe TRBD1 (5 bases). Trimming pared 3 bases from V and 5 bases from J, leaving 14 bases between. This CDR3 region has 14 residues. The V gene's germline CDR1 is SGDLS and CDR2 YYNGEE. The CDR3 DNA sequence: TGTGCCAGCAGCGGGGGGGGTGAGGTTACTGAAGCTTTCTTT. Its protein is CASSGGGEVTEAFF.

CDR3 sequence reads: CASSLLLAGANEQFF. The CDR3 DNA follows: TGTGCCAGCAGCTTACTACTAGCGGGAGCCAATGAGCAGTTCTTC. The V call is TRBV7-9, the J call TRBJ2-1; 11 bases map to TRBD2. Germline V CDR1 and CDR2: SEHNR, FQNEAQ (reference sequence). The V and J ends lost 2 bases and 6 bases, in that order; junction bases with no gene match: 3. The CDR3 has 15 residues.

This chain joins TRBV5-6 and TRBJ1-1; TRBD1 matches 9 bases. The CDR3 is 15 amino acids. Germline trimming cut 3 bases from V and 5 bases from J; bases unmatched to any gene: 8. CDR1 SGHDT and CDR2 YYEEEE come from the germline V gene. CDR3 bases: TGTGCCAGCAGCTCTATGACAGGGGGAGAAACTGAAGCTTTCTTT. Its translation is CASSSMTGGETEAFF.

This chain links TRBV4-1 with TRBJ2-2; D perhaps matches TRBD2 (6 bases). V gave up 3 bases and J gave up 4 bases, with 12 bases separating them. This CDR3 contains 15 residues. Germline CDR1 and CDR2: MGHRA and YSYEKL. CDR3 nucleotide sequence: TGCGCCAGCAGCCACCGGCAGGGAGGCACCGGGGAGCTGTTTTTT. This translates into CASSHRQGGTGELFF.

CDR3 residues: CASSPRTGGGEKLFF. The CDR3 nucleotides are TGTGCCAGCAGCCCTAGGACAGGGGGAGGCGAAAAACTGTTTTTT. The chain joins TRBV28 to TRBJ1-4, with TRBD1 matching over 10 bases. V was pared by 6 bases and J by 8 bases, with 9 bases of the junction left unmatched. Germline V lookup: CDR1 MDHEN, CDR2 SYDVKM. The CDR3 sequence is 15 residues long.